The 9 T cell receptor beta chains below were found in one sample sequenced in a study of cytomegalovirus exposure and HLA in healthy donors. The primer mix had 60 Vbeta and 13 Jbeta primers. The data were produced by immunoSEQ multiplex PCR, yet TCRdb's version contains in-frame clones alone and is incomplete. The sample lists 150,000 to 200,000 clones; around 80% were seen once. Sequenced: PBMCs. All receptors come from a boy between 2 and 10 years old in good health and CMV-seronegative.

The chain employs TRBV9 and TRBJ2-1; 9 bases agree with TRBD1. This CDR3 spans 16 amino acids. Germline V gene lookup returns CDR1 SGDLS and CDR2 YYNGEE. After removal of 2 bases from V and 10 bases from J, the junction contained 13 bases not matched to a gene. The CDR3 nucleotides are TGTGCCAGCAGCGTCGGACAGGGGCCCCCCAATATGGAGCAGTTCTTC. Amino acid sequence: CASSVGQGPPNMEQFF.

The chain joins TRBV28 to TRBJ1-2, with 7 bases aligning to TRBD1. Germline assignment: CDR1 MDHEN and CDR2 SYDVKM. Trimming took 9 bases from V and 5 from J; bases not matched to a gene: 3. CDR3 length: 11 amino acids. The CDR3 nucleotides are TGTGCCAGTACAGGGGCGTATGGCTACACCTTC. Translation: CASTGAYGYTF.

This chain joins TRBV5-6 and TRBJ2-5, with 7 bases aligning to TRBD1. The V gene end was trimmed by 4 bases and the J gene end by 2 bases; junction bases not matched to a gene: 2. This CDR3 has 13 amino acids. Germline V lookup: CDR1 SGHDT, CDR2 YYEEEE. The CDR3 region is CASSQDRQETQYF. The CDR3 DNA reads as TGTGCCAGCAGCCAGGACAGGCAAGAGACCCAGTACTTC.

The CDR3 loop reads CASSPWPVNYGYTF. The CDR3 coding sequence is TGTGCCAGCAGTCCTTGGCCCGTGAACTATGGCTACACCTTC. V is TRBV27 and J is TRBJ1-2; D ambiguous. The CDR3 is 14 amino acids. Trimming removed 5 bases from V and 2 bases from J, with 12 bases in between. Looked up from germline, CDR1 is MNHEY and CDR2 is SMNVEV (reference sequence).

The chain combines TRBV19 with TRBJ1-2; D is possibly TRBD1 (5 bases). CDR3 size: 13 residues. With 6 bases removed from V and 0 bases from J, the gap between germline ends came to 8 bases. Looked up from germline, CDR1 is LNHDA and CDR2 is SQIVND (reference sequence). The chain's CDR3 is CASSGRANYGYTF. The DNA for the CDR3 is TGTGCCAGTAGCGGCAGGGCTAACTATGGCTACACCTTC.

The CDR3 loop is CASSPALGTGQAFF. The CDR3 DNA is TGTGCCAGCAGCCCCGCCCTCGGGACAGGGCAAGCTTTCTTT. The V and J genes are TRBV6-5 and TRBJ1-1; 9 bases fit TRBD1. The CDR3 is 14 residues long. V was pared by 6 bases and J by 9 bases, with 11 bases of the junction left unmatched. From germline, CDR1 is MNHEY and CDR2 SVGAGI.

The gene calls are TRBV11-3 and TRBJ2-7; TRBD1 agrees at 7 bases. V was pared by 5 bases and J by 2 bases, with 3 bases of the junction left unmatched. Germline values: CDR1 SGHNT, CDR2 YENEEA. This CDR3 region has 13 residues. The CDR3 sequence: CASSAGTAYEQYF. Written as DNA, the CDR3 is TGTGCCAGCAGCGCCGGGACAGCCTACGAGCAGTACTTC.

The gene calls are TRBV7-2 and TRBJ2-7, with D possibly TRBD1 on 5 matching bases. CDR3 size: 14 residues. Trimming pared 3 bases from V and 3 bases from J, leaving 12 bases between. Germline-derived CDR1 and CDR2 are SGHTA and FQGNSA. This CDR3 reads CASSLQGFYYEQYF. CDR3 in DNA: TGTGCCAGCAGCTTGCAGGGTTTCTACTACGAGCAGTACTTC.

The rearrangement uses TRBV21-1 and TRBJ2-2; whether TRBD2, the table's D call, matches the DNA was not checked. TRBV21-1 is listed as a pseudogene. This CDR3 is 17 amino acids long. CDR3 coding DNA: TGTGCCAGCAGTAATCCTAGCGGGAGGGCCGGCACCGGGGAGCTGTTTTTT. Protein product: CASSNPSGRAGTGELFF.